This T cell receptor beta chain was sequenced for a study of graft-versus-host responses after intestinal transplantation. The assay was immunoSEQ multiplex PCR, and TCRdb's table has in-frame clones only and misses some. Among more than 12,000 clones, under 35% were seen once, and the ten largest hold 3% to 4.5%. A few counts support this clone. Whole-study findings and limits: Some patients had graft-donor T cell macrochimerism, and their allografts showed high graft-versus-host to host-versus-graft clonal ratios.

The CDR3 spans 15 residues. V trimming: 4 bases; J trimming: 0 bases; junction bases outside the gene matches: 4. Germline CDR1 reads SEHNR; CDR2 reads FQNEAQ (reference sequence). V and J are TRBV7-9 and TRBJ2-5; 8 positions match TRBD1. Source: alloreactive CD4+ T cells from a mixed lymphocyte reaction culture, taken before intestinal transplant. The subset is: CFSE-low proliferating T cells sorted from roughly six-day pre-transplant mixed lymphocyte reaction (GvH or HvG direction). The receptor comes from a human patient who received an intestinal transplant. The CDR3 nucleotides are TGTGCCAGCAGCTCGCGGACAGGGTACCAAGAGACCCAGTACTTC. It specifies CASSSRTGYQETQYF.